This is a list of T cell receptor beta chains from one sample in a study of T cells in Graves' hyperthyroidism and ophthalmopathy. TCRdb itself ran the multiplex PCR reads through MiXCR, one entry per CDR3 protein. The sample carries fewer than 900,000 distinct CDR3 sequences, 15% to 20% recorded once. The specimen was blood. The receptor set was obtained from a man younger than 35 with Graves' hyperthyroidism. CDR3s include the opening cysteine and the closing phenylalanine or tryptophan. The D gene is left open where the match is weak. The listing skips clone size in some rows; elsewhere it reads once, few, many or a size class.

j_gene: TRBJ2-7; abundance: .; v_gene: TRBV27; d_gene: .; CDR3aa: CASSLYFGDYEQYF; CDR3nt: TGTGCCAGCAGTTTATATTTTGGGGACTACGAGCAGTACTTC
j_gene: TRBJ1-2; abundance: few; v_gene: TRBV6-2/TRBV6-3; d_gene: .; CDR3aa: CASSSGRLGGYTF; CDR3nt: TGTGCCAGCAGTTCGGGACGCCTGGGGGGCTACACCTTC
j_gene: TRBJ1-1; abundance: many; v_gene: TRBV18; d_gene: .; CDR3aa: CASSRGSVTEAFF; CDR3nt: TGTGCCAGCTCTCGTGGGTCAGTCACTGAAGCTTTCTTT
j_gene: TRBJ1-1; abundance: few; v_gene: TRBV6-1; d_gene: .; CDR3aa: CASSLRKGEAFF; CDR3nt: TGTGCCAGCAGTCTAAGGAAGGGTGAAGCTTTCTTT
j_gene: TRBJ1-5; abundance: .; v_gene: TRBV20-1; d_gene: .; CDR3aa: CSARSVMDQPQHF; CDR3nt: TGCAGTGCTAGGAGCGTGATGGATCAGCCCCAGCATTTT
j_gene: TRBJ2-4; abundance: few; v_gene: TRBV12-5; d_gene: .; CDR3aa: CASGPQSLAKNIQYF; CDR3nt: TGTGCTAGTGGTCCCCAAAGTCTAGCCAAAAACATTCAGTACTTC
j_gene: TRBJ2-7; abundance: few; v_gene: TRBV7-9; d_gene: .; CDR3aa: CASSSLDVSYEQYF; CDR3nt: TGTGCCAGCAGCTCCCTGGACGTATCCTACGAGCAGTACTTC
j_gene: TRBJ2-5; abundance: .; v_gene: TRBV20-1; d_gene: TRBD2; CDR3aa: CSARDWGTWREGRSSQYF; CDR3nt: TGCAGTGCTAGAGATTGGGGGACTTGGCGGGAGGGCCGTTCGTCCCAGTACTTC
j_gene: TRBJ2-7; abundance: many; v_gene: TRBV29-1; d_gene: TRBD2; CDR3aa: CSGAGLAGDYEQYF; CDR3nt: TGCAGCGGCGCCGGACTAGCGGGAGATTACGAGCAGTACTTC
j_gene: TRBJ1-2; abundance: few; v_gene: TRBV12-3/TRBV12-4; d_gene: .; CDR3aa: CASTLERAAHGYTF; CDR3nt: TGTGCCAGCACCCTAGAACGGGCAGCCCATGGCTACACCTTC
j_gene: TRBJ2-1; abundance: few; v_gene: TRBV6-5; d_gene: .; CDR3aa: CASSIPDGQFF; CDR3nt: TGTGCCAGCAGTATACCCGATGGGCAGTTCTTC
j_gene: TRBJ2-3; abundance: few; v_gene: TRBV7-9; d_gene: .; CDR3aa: CASSLTGPLGDTQYF; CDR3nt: TGTGCCAGCAGCTTAACGGGCCCCTTGGGGGATACGCAGTATTTT
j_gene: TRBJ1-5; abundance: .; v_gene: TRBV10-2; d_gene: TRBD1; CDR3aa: CASSDGVSTGARSNQPQHF; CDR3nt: TGCGCCAGCAGTGATGGGGTTTCGACAGGGGCTCGAAGCAATCAGCCCCAGCATTTT
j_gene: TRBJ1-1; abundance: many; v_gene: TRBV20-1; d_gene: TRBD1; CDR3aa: CSARDGDRGPEAFF; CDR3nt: TGCAGTGCTAGAGATGGGGACAGGGGGCCTGAAGCTTTCTTT
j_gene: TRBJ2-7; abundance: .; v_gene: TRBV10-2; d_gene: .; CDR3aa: CASSGTAWSYEQYF; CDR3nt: TGCGCCAGCAGTGGGACAGCGTGGTCCTACGAGCAGTACTTC
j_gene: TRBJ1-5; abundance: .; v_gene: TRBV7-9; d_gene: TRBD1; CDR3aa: CASSLWGSGTGALVDNQPQHF; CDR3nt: TGTGCCAGCAGCTTATGGGGGTCCGGGACAGGGGCGTTAGTTGACAATCAGCCCCAGCATTTT
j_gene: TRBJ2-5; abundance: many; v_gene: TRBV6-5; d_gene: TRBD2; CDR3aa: CASSYGGRAETQYF; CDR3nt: TGTGCCAGCAGTTACGGCGGGAGGGCCGAGACCCAGTACTTC
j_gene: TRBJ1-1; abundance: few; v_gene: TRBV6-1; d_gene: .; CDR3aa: CASPEEPHGWNTEAFF; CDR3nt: TGTGCCAGCCCCGAAGAACCGCACGGCTGGAACACTGAAGCTTTCTTT
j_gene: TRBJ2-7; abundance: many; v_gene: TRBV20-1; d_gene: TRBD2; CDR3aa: CSAILQGLGDIEQYF; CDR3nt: TGCAGTGCTATACTACAGGGACTAGGGGACATCGAGCAGTACTTC
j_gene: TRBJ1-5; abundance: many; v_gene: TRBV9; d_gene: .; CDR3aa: CASGGYGENQPQHF; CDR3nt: TGTGCCAGCGGAGGATACGGCGAAAATCAGCCCCAGCATTTT
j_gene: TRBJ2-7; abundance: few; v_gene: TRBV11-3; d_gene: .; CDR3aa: CASSRDPGRSHYEQYF; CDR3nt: TGTGCCAGCAGCCGTGACCCTGGGCGAAGCCACTACGAGCAGTACTTC
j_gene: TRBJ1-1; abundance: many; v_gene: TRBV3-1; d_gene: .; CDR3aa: CASSQYLGAGNTEAFF; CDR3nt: TGTGCCAGCAGCCAATATCTGGGCGCGGGGAACACTGAAGCTTTCTTT
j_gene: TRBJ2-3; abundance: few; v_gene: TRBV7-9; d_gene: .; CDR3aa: CASSLAWDGTHTQYF; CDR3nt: TGTGCCAGCAGCTTAGCATGGGACGGTACCCATACGCAGTATTTT
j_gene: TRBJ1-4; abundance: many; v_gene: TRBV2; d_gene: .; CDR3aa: CASKEGGSNEKLFF; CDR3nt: TGTGCCAGCAAGGAAGGGGGTAGTAATGAAAAACTGTTTTTT
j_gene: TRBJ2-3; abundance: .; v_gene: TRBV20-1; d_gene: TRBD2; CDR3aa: CSAAGTSGRVADTQYF; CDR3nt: TGCAGTGCTGCCGGGACTAGCGGGAGGGTCGCAGATACGCAGTATTTT
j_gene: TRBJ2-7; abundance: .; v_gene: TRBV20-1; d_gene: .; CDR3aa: CSARDSGPMGEQYF; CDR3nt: TGCAGTGCTAGAGATAGCGGTCCAATGGGAGAGCAGTACTTC
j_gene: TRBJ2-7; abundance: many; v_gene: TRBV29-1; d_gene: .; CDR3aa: CSVEENRAGEQYF; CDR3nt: TGCAGCGTTGAAGAGAACAGGGCCGGCGAGCAGTACTTC
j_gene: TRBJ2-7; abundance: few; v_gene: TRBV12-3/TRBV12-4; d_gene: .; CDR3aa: CASSLGRDTHPLSYEQYF; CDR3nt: TGTGCCAGCAGTTTGGGGCGGGACACCCACCCCCTCTCCTACGAGCAGTACTTC
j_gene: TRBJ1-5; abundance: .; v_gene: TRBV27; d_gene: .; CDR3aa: CASSLSGGIYQPQHF; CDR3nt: TGTGCCAGCAGTTTATCGGGCGGGATCTATCAGCCCCAGCATTTT
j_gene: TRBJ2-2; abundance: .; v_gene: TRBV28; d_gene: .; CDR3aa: CASTSPNTGELFF; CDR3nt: TGTGCCAGCACATCTCCCAACACCGGGGAGCTGTTTTTT
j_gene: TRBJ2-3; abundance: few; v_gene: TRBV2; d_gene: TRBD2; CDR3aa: CASTGLAGPTDTQYF; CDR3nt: TGTGCCAGCACAGGACTAGCGGGTCCCACAGATACGCAGTATTTT
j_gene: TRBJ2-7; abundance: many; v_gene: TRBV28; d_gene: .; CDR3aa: CASSFNPGLAYEQYF; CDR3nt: TGTGCCAGCAGTTTTAATCCGGGACTCGCCTACGAGCAGTACTTC
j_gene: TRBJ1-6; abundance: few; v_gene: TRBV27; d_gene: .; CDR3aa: CASSLGPSLNSPLHF; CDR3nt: TGTGCCAGCAGTTTGGGACCCTCCCTAAATTCACCCCTCCACTTT
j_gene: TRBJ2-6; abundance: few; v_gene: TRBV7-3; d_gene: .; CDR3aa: CASSSTGLRSSGANVLTF; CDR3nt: TGTGCCAGCAGCTCAACGGGACTGCGATCCTCTGGGGCCAACGTCCTGACTTTC
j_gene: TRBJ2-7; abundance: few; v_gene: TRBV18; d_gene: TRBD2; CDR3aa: CASSPASGALYEQYF; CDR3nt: TGTGCCAGCTCACCGGCTAGCGGGGCCCTTTACGAGCAGTACTTC
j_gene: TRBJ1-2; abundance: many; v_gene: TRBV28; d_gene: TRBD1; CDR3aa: CASTPPGGTVFYGYTF; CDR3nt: TGTGCCAGCACCCCCCCAGGCGGGACAGTCTTCTATGGCTACACCTTC
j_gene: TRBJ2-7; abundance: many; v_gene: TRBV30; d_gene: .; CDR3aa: CAWSVELSEQYF; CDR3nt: TGTGCCTGGAGTGTCGAATTAAGCGAGCAGTACTTC
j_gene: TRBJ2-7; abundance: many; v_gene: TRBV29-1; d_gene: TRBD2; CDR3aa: CSAGGGAYEQYF; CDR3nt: TGCAGCGCGGGGGGGGGAGCCTACGAGCAGTACTTC
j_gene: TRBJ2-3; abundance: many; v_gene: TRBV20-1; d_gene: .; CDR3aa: CSARDWGLGADTQYF; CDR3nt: TGCAGTGCTAGAGATTGGGGCCTGGGAGCAGATACGCAGTATTTT
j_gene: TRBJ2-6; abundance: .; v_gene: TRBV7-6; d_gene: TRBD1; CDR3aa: CASSLEAGGASSGANVLTF; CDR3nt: TGTGCCAGCAGCTTAGAGGCAGGGGGCGCCTCCTCCGGGGCCAACGTCCTGACTTTC
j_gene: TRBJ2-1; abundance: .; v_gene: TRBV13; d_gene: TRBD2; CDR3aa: CASSLWASGRRTRNEQFF; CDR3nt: TGTGCCAGCAGCTTATGGGCTAGCGGGAGGAGAACTCGGAATGAGCAGTTCTTC
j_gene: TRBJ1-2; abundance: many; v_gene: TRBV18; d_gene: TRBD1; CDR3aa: CASSPGTGTGIVYGYTF; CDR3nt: TGTGCCAGCTCACCTGGAACCGGGACAGGGATAGTCTATGGCTACACCTTC